This T cell receptor (beta chain) was documented in a study of technical replicates of blood from a few donors. With 5 bases removed from V and 1 base from J, the gap between germline ends came to 5 bases. The germline CDR1 and CDR2 sequences are MNHNY and SVGAGI (reference sequence). The length of the CDR3 is 13 residues. Assay: immunoSEQ multiplex PCR; the TCRdb copy retains only in-frame clones and omits some. The sample contains approximately 82,000 clones, over 90% of which appear only once. This receptor was taken from a human donor in good health. This sequence joins TRBV6-6 and TRBJ2-2; unclear D gene. What was sequenced was T cells isolated from PBMCs. The CDR3 is CASSAENTGELFF. Written as DNA, the CDR3 is TGTGCCAGCAGTGCGGAGAACACCGGGGAGCTGTTTTTT.